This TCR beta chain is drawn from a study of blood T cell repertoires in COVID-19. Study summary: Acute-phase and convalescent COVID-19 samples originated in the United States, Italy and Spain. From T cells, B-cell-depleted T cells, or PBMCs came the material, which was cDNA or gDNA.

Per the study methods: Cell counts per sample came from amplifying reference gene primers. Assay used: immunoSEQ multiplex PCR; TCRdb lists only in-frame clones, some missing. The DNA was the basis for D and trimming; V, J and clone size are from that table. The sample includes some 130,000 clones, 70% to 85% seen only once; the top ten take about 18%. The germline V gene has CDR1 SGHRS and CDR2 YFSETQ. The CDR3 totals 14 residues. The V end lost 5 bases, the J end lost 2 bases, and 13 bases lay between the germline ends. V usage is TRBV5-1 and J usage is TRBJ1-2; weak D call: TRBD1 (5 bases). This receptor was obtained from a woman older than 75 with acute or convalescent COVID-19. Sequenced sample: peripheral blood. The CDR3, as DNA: TGCGCCAGCAGGGTGATGTCAGGGAACTATGGCTACACCTTC. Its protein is CASRVMSGNYGYTF. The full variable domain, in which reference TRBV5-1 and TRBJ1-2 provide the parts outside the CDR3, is KAGVTQTPRYLIKTRGQQVTLSCSPISGHRSVSWYQQTPGQGLQFLFEYFSETQRNKGNFPGRFSGRQFSNSRSEMNVSTLELGDSALYLCASRVMSGNYGYTFGSGTRLTVV.